The 31 T cell receptor beta chains given below trace back to one sample, sequenced in a study of CD8 T cells in Susac syndrome. RNA, at about 0.45 to 1 ug, was reverse transcribed with random hexamers. TCRdb re-derived calls from the immunoSEQ multiplex PCR reads in MiXCR, one entry per CDR3 protein. The sample has approximately 150,000 distinct CDR3 sequences, just over 90% seen once. Specimen: CD4+ T cells from PBMCs. These receptors all stem from a human donor in good health.

The chain uses TRBV7-8 and TRBJ1-2, with unresolved D. The CDR3 has 15 amino acids. Trimming stripped 3 bases from V and 0 bases from J, with 11 bases between. The germline V gene encodes CDR1 SGHVS and CDR2 FQNEAQ. As DNA, the CDR3 is TGTGCCAGCAGCTTCAGCCTTTCCTCTAACTATGGCTACACCTTC. This codes for CASSFSLSSNYGYTF.

V is TRBV7-9 and J is TRBJ2-3, with D possibly TRBD2 on 6 matching bases. Germline CDR1 SEHNR, CDR2 FQNEAQ (reference sequence). This CDR3 comprises 14 residues. V was trimmed by 4 bases and J by 3 bases, leaving 11 bases between them. The CDR3 DNA reads TGTGCCAGCAGCTCCCCGGGGGTGACAGATACGCAGTATTTT. Its translation is CASSSPGVTDTQYF.

The rearrangement links TRBV25-1 to TRBJ1-2, with D possibly matching TRBD1 (5 bases). The CDR3 has 15 amino acids. V lost 5 bases to trimming and J lost 8 bases, with 21 bases between them. The germline V gene has CDR1 MGHDK and CDR2 SYGVNS. This chain's CDR3 is CASSPVSGRARGYTF. In DNA form, the CDR3 reads TGTGCCAGCAGTCCCGTCTCGGGCAGGGCTAGAGGCTACACCTTC.

The chain joins TRBV18 to TRBJ2-3, with D possibly being TRBD1 (5 bases). CDR1 and CDR2 (germline): KGHSH, LQKENI. This CDR3 contains 13 residues. Trimming cost V 5 bases and J 3 bases, with 9 bases left between them. The CDR3 nucleotides are TGTGCCAGCTCAACGACAGCGACAGATACGCAGTATTTT. Encoded protein: CASSTTATDTQYF.

This chain joins TRBV5-4 and TRBJ2-3, with 7 bases fitting TRBD1. Looked up from germline, CDR1 is SGHNT and CDR2 is YYREEE (reference sequence). The CDR3 extends over 15 amino acids. With V trimmed by 9 bases and J by 0 bases, 10 bases remained unmatched. CDR3 coding DNA: TGTGCCACTAACCCCCGGGACAGCAGCACAGATACGCAGTATTTT. As protein: CATNPRDSSTDTQYF.

The gene calls are TRBV4-1 and TRBJ2-2, with 10 bases lining up with TRBD1. Germline V gene sequence: CDR1 MGHRA, CDR2 YSYEKL. CDR3 length: 18 amino acids. Trimming removed 3 bases from V and 3 bases from J; junction bases left unmatched: 10. CDR3 DNA: TGCGCCAGCAGCCAGACGGCTACCGGGACAGGGGACACCGGGGAGCTGTTTTTT. This encodes CASSQTATGTGDTGELFF.

This rearrangement joins TRBV15 to TRBJ1-2; D is perhaps TRBD1 (5 bases). The V and J ends lost 0 bases and 8 bases respectively, with 13 bases between them. Germline-derived CDR1 and CDR2 are LNHNV and YYDKDF (reference sequence). The CDR3 covers 14 residues. The CDR3 reads CATSRDGGLEGYTF. In DNA form, the CDR3 reads TGTGCCACCAGCAGAGACGGGGGACTAGAGGGCTACACCTTC.

This chain links TRBV4-1 with TRBJ2-2; D may be TRBD1 (6 bases). In germline, CDR1 is MGHRA, CDR2 YSYEKL. V was cut by 2 bases and J by 1 base, with 8 bases left in between. There are 15 residues in the CDR3. CDR3 in amino acids: CASSQLGQNTGELFF. For the CDR3, the DNA is TGCGCCAGCAGCCAACTGGGACAGAACACCGGGGAGCTGTTTTTT.

This rearrangement joins TRBV18 to TRBJ2-1; 8 bases map to TRBD1. Losses at the gene ends were 6 bases for V and 15 bases for J; bases not matched to a gene: 10. There are 12 residues in the CDR3. Germline V CDR1 and CDR2: KGHSH, LQKENI. This chain's CDR3 is CASSPLWTGTFF. In DNA, the CDR3 is TGTGCCAGCTCCCCATTGTGGACAGGGACGTTCTTC.

The chain recombines TRBV5-1 with TRBJ2-5, with TRBD2 identical over 12 bases. Germline V gene lookup returns CDR1 SGHRS and CDR2 YFSETQ. V lost 7 bases and J lost 3; bases outside the gene matches: 4. The CDR3 consists of 14 residues. The CDR3 DNA sequence: TGCGCCAGCGGCGGACTAGCGGGGAAAGAGACCCAGTACTTC. It encodes CASGGLAGKETQYF. Together with reference TRBV5-1 and TRBJ2-5, the CDR3 gives the full variable domain: KAGVTQTPRYLIKTRGQQVTLSCSPISGHRSVSWYQQTPGQGLQFLFEYFSETQRNKGNFPGRFSGRQFSNSRSEMNVSTLELGDSALYLCASGGLAGKETQYFGPGTRLLVL.

This clonotype was seen once. V usage is TRBV4-1 and J usage is TRBJ2-7, with a weak D call TRBD1 (5 bases). The CDR3 has 13 residues. V dropped 2 bases and J dropped 4 bases, with 9 bases sitting between them. Germline assignment: CDR1 MGHRA and CDR2 YSYEKL. CDR3 in amino acids: CASSQQGQYEQYF. Written as DNA, the CDR3 is TGCGCCAGCAGCCAACAGGGTCAGTACGAGCAGTACTTC.

The rearrangement joins TRBV4-3 to TRBJ1-1; D gene uncertain. Trimming stripped 0 bases from V and 1 base from J, with 12 bases between. Looked up from germline, CDR1 is LGHNA and CDR2 is YSLEER. The CDR3 sequence is 16 residues long. This chain's CDR3 is CASSQDQRAGNTEAFF. CDR3 bases: TGCGCCAGCAGCCAAGATCAGAGGGCAGGGAACACTGAAGCTTTCTTT.

The gene calls are TRBV29-1 and TRBJ1-1; D call uncertain. This CDR3 contains 13 residues. Between the trimmed V and J ends, which lost 4 bases and 5 bases, there was a span of 14 bases. Germline V gene lookup returns CDR1 SQVTM and CDR2 ANQGSEA. CDR3 sequence reads: CSVARDVGTEAFF. In nucleotides, the CDR3 is TGCAGCGTTGCTAGGGATGTCGGGACTGAAGCTTTCTTT.

This clonotype was counted a single time. V and J are TRBV24-1 and TRBJ2-5, with 7 positions matching TRBD2. Trimming cost V 5 bases and J 1 base; bases outside gene matches: 6. Germline V gene lookup returns CDR1 KGHDR and CDR2 SFDVKD. CDR3 length: 15 residues. The CDR3 DNA reads TGTGCCACCAGTGCCCAAAGCGGGACCCAAGAGACCCAGTACTTC. This translates into CATSAQSGTQETQYF.

This clonotype was detected once. The CDR3 DNA reads as TGTGCCAGCAGTTTACGGCTAGCGGGAGTCACAGATACGCAGTATTTT. Amino acid sequence: CASSLRLAGVTDTQYF. The chain carries TRBV12-3 or TRBV12-4 and TRBJ2-3; TRBD2 aligns across 10 bases. This CDR3 spans 16 amino acids. The junction had 4 bases not matched to a gene; V was cut back by 2 bases and J by 2 bases.

Only one count was recorded for this clonotype. CDR3 amino acids: CATTSYGETQYF. The CDR3, as DNA: TGTGCCACCACCTCCTACGGAGAGACCCAGTACTTC. The chain has TRBV28 and TRBJ2-5, with no clear D. The CDR3 is 12 amino acids. V lost 10 bases and J lost 4, with 13 bases in between. Germline V gene data show CDR1 as MDHEN and CDR2 as SYDVKM.

This chain uses TRBV5-1 with TRBJ2-7; 10 bases map to TRBD1. This CDR3 is 15 amino acids long. Germline CDR1 reads SGHRS; CDR2 reads YFSETQ. The V segment lost 0 bases and the J segment 6 bases; nucleotides outside the gene matches: 6. The CDR3 region is CASSLVGTGAGEQYF. The CDR3 region has the DNA TGCGCCAGCAGCTTGGTCGGGACAGGGGCCGGCGAGCAGTACTTC.

This rearrangement joins TRBV6-1 to TRBJ2-3, with 7 bases identical to TRBD2. The junction had 9 bases not matched to a gene; V was cut back by 8 bases and J by 1 base. CDR1 is MNHNS and CDR2 is SASEGT in the germline V gene. The CDR3 consists of 15 residues. The CDR3 protein is CASEERGLGTDTQYF. CDR3 sequence (DNA): TGTGCCAGCGAGGAGCGGGGTCTGGGCACAGATACGCAGTATTTT.

CDR3 coding DNA: TGTGCCAGCAGCTTGCAGGGGGGGGCCGGGGAGCTGTTTTTT. Translation: CASSLQGGAGELFF. V and J are TRBV12-3 or TRBV12-4 and TRBJ2-2; TRBD1 or TRBD2 may be the D gene (7 bases each). The V end was cut by 6 bases, the J end by 6 bases, with 14 bases between. CDR3 length equals 14 residues.

This chain joins TRBV5-6 and TRBJ2-1; weak D call: TRBD2 (5 bases). The germline CDR1 and CDR2 sequences are SGHDT and YYEEEE. The CDR3 totals 16 residues. With 4 bases removed from V and 8 bases from J, the gap between germline ends came to 22 bases. The CDR3: CASSISSGSAEDEQFF. The CDR3, as DNA: TGTGCCAGCAGCATCTCGTCGGGGTCGGCCGAGGATGAGCAGTTCTTC.

This chain uses TRBV7-3 with TRBJ2-1, with D possibly called TRBD1 or TRBD2 (6 bases each). With 3 bases removed from V and 9 bases from J, the gap between germline ends came to 21 bases. The CDR3 contains 16 residues. The germline V gene has CDR1 SGHTA and CDR2 FQGTGA. CDR3 in DNA: TGTGCCAGCAGCTTGGGGGGCAGTGTGTGGGTGGGTGAGCAGTTCTTC. It specifies CASSLGGSVWVGEQFF. The variable domain in full, with the rest retrieved from reference TRBV7-3 and TRBJ2-1, is GAGVSQTPSNKVTEKGKYVELRCDPISGHTALYWYRQSLGQGPEFLIYFQGTGAADDSGLPNDRFFAVRPEGSVSTLKIQRTERGDSAVYLCASSLGGSVWVGEQFFGPGTRLTVL.

The V gene is TRBV13, the J gene TRBJ2-7; TRBD1 matches at 8 bases. Germline CDR1 is PRHDT and CDR2 is FYEKMQ (reference sequence). With V trimmed by 3 bases and J by 9 bases, 4 bases remained unmatched. The CDR3 extends over 12 amino acids. The CDR3 DNA reads TGTGCCAGCAGCTTGGACAGGGAGGCGCAGTACTTC. Its translation is CASSLDREAQYF. Using reference TRBV13 and TRBJ2-7 for the parts outside the CDR3, the full variable domain is AAGVIQSPRHLIKEKRETATLKCYPIPRHDTVYWYQQGPGQDPQFLISFYEKMQSDKGSIPDRFSAQQFSDYHSELNMSSLELGDSALYFCASSLDREAQYFGPGTRLTVT.

V and J are TRBV2 and TRBJ2-5, with 13 bases matching TRBD2. After removal of 6 bases from V and 3 bases from J, the junction contained 4 bases not matched to a gene. CDR1 is SNHLY, CDR2 FYNNEI, per germline. The CDR3 spans 15 residues. As DNA, the CDR3 is TGTGCCAGCAGCGTAGGACTAGCGGGGGAAGAGACCCAGTACTTC. This sequence encodes CASSVGLAGEETQYF.

The gene calls are TRBV29-1 and TRBJ1-2; 8 bases align to TRBD1. Losses at the gene ends were 0 bases for V and 7 bases for J; bases not matched to a gene: 4. Germline lookup yields CDR1 SQVTM and CDR2 ANQGSEA. The CDR3 sequence is 13 residues long. CDR3 residues: CSVEDRGRSGYTF. CDR3 coding DNA: TGCAGCGTTGAAGACAGGGGGCGCAGTGGCTACACCTTC.

This rearrangement joins TRBV20-1 to TRBJ1-6; 7 nucleotides match TRBD1. The CDR3 is 14 residues long. Germline assignment: CDR1 DFQATT and CDR2 SNEGSKA (reference sequence). Trimming cost V 1 base and J 10 bases; bases outside gene matches: 7. CDR3 bases: TGCAGTGCTAGAGCCACCACAGGGGACTCACCCCTCCACTTT. Its protein is CSARATTGDSPLHF.

V and J are TRBV25-1 and TRBJ1-1; D unclear. V was trimmed by 7 bases and J by 1 base, leaving 10 bases between them. The CDR3 contains 13 residues. Germline CDR1 is MGHDK and CDR2 is SYGVNS. CDR3 region: CASIRNGNTEAFF. The CDR3 DNA sequence: TGTGCCAGCATCCGAAATGGGAACACTGAAGCTTTCTTT.

CDR3 loop: CSVGGLRMFADTQYF. DNA for the CDR3: TGCAGCGTGGGAGGGCTAAGGATGTTCGCAGATACGCAGTATTTT. The V gene is TRBV29-1, the J gene TRBJ2-3, with 7 bases matching TRBD2. Germline V gene sequence: CDR1 SQVTM, CDR2 ANQGSEA. Trimming took 6 bases from V and 4 from J; bases not matched to a gene: 13. This CDR3 comprises 15 residues.

The chain uses TRBV7-2 and TRBJ2-7, with D possibly being TRBD2 (7 bases). Germline values: CDR1 SGHTA, CDR2 FQGNSA. The V end was cut by 1 base, the J end by 2 bases, with 15 bases between. This CDR3 has 16 amino acids. The DNA for the CDR3 is TGTGCCAGCAGCTTAGATCGCGGGGGCCGCACCTACGAGCAGTACTTC. This gives the protein CASSLDRGGRTYEQYF.

The chain combines TRBV3-1 with TRBJ2-7, with TRBD2 matching over 11 bases. The CDR3 runs to 14 residues. Germline-derived CDR1 and CDR2 are LGHDT and YNNKEL (reference sequence). Trimming removed 3 bases from V and 6 bases from J; junction bases left unmatched: 4. In DNA form, the CDR3 reads TGTGCCAGCAGCCATGCGACTAGCGGGGTCGAGCAGTACTTC. Its translation: CASSHATSGVEQYF.

The V and J genes are TRBV7-2 and TRBJ2-1, with D possibly matching TRBD2 (8 bases). CDR1 is SGHTA, CDR2 FQGNSA, per germline. Deletions cut 0 bases from V and 15 bases from J, with 18 bases between. The CDR3 totals 14 residues. CDR3 DNA sequence: TGTGCCAGCAGCTTAGCGCTAGGGGGCGGGAGGAGGTTCTTC. Translated, it gives CASSLALGGGRRFF.

This clonotype has just one count. The gene calls are TRBV3-1 and TRBJ2-3, with a weak D call TRBD1 (6 bases). The CDR3 totals 15 residues. Trimming left V 4 bases short and J 2 bases short, with 13 bases between. The germline V gene has CDR1 LGHDT and CDR2 YNNKEL (reference sequence). The CDR3: CASSPGQIYTDTQYF. As DNA, the CDR3 is TGTGCCAGCAGCCCCGGACAGATTTACACAGATACGCAGTATTTT.